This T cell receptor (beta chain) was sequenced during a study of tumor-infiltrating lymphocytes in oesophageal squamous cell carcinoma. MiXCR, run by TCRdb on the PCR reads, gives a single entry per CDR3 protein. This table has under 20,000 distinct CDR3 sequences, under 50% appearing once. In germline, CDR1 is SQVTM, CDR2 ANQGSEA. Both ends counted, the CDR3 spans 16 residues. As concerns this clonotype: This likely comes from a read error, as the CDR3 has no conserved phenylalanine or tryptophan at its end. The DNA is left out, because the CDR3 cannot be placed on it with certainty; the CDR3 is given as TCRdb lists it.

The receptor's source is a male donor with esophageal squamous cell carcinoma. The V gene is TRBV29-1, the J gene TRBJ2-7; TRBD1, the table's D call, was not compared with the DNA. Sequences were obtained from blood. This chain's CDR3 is CSVIWGRIPYEQYFGS.